These T cell receptor beta chains were read from a single sample in a study of blood T cell repertoires in COVID-19. The data were produced by immunoSEQ multiplex PCR, yet TCRdb's version contains in-frame clones alone and is incomplete. The data show around 450,000 clones, nearly 90% seen once. Sequencing was carried out using PBMCs or T cells enriched from blood (not recorded which). These receptors all come from a woman aged 18-29 years with acute COVID-19. Both conserved end residues are part of each CDR3. A D gene is named only where the DNA matches it firmly. Not all rows give a size; the values are once, few, many and, for expanded clones, a class.

d_call: TRBD2
v_call: TRBV7-3
j_call: TRBJ2-5
clone_size: .
cdr3_nt: TGTGCCAGCAGCGTTAATGGCGGGGGGGCCCGGGAGACCCAGTACTTC
cdr3_aa: CASSVNGGGARETQYF

d_call: .
v_call: TRBV24-1
j_call: TRBJ2-1
clone_size: .
cdr3_nt: TGTGCCACCAGTGACCCCGGGCAGGGCCCTGTGAATGAGCAGTTCTTC
cdr3_aa: CATSDPGQGPVNEQFF

d_call: .
v_call: TRBV19
j_call: TRBJ2-7
clone_size: .
cdr3_nt: TGTGCCAGTAGTATAAGAGTCCAATCCTACGAGCAGTACTTC
cdr3_aa: CASSIRVQSYEQYF

d_call: TRBD1
v_call: TRBV11-2
j_call: TRBJ1-1
clone_size: .
cdr3_nt: TGTGCCAGCAGCTTAGTCGGGACAGTACCTGAAGCTTTCTTT
cdr3_aa: CASSLVGTVPEAFF

d_call: .
v_call: TRBV27
j_call: TRBJ1-4
clone_size: .
cdr3_nt: TGTGCCACAGGGGAACGAGGCGAAAAACTGTTTTTT
cdr3_aa: CATGERGEKLFF

d_call: .
v_call: TRBV6-2/TRBV6-3
j_call: TRBJ2-7
clone_size: .
cdr3_nt: TGTGCCAGCAGTTACACCCGACTGGCTCTTACCTACGAGCAGTACTTC
cdr3_aa: CASSYTRLALTYEQYF

d_call: TRBD1
v_call: TRBV19
j_call: TRBJ1-3
clone_size: .
cdr3_nt: TGTGCCAGTAGTACTACAGGGGTCGGGAACACCATATATTTT
cdr3_aa: CASSTTGVGNTIYF

d_call: .
v_call: TRBV18
j_call: TRBJ1-1
clone_size: .
cdr3_nt: TGTGCCAGCCGGGGGAACACTGAAGCTTTCTTT
cdr3_aa: CASRGNTEAFF

d_call: TRBD1
v_call: TRBV2
j_call: TRBJ2-5
clone_size: .
cdr3_nt: TGTGCCAGCATCGGGACAGGGTGGTGGCAACAAGAGACCCAGTACTTC
cdr3_aa: CASIGTGWWQQETQYF

d_call: TRBD1
v_call: TRBV19
j_call: TRBJ1-5
clone_size: once
cdr3_nt: TGTGCCAGTAGGGCCGAGACAGGGCTGAGCAATCAGCCCCAGCATTTT
cdr3_aa: CASRAETGLSNQPQHF

d_call: TRBD2
v_call: TRBV5-4
j_call: TRBJ2-2
clone_size: .
cdr3_nt: TGTGCCAGCAGGCGTAGCGGGAGCCAGAACACCGGGGAGCTGTTTTTT
cdr3_aa: CASRRSGSQNTGELFF

d_call: .
v_call: TRBV20-1
j_call: TRBJ2-7
clone_size: .
cdr3_nt: TGCAGTGCTAGGGGAGGCACCGAGCAGTACTTC
cdr3_aa: CSARGGTEQYF

d_call: .
v_call: TRBV5-1
j_call: TRBJ1-6
clone_size: .
cdr3_nt: TGCGCCAGCAGACACTCGACGGGGAAATCACCCCTCCACTTT
cdr3_aa: CASRHSTGKSPLHF

d_call: .
v_call: TRBV6-5
j_call: TRBJ2-3
clone_size: .
cdr3_nt: TGTGCCAGCACCCGGGGATTGAGCACAGATACGCAGTATTTT
cdr3_aa: CASTRGLSTDTQYF

d_call: .
v_call: TRBV6-5
j_call: TRBJ1-6
clone_size: .
cdr3_nt: TGTGCCAGCGGTCAGGTCACTTATAATTCACCCCTCCACTTT
cdr3_aa: CASGQVTYNSPLHF

d_call: .
v_call: TRBV9
j_call: TRBJ2-5
clone_size: .
cdr3_nt: TGTGCCAGCAGCGTCCTGGGGGCCGGGGAGACCCAGTACTTC
cdr3_aa: CASSVLGAGETQYF

d_call: TRBD1
v_call: TRBV7-9
j_call: TRBJ1-4
clone_size: .
cdr3_nt: TGTGCCAGCAGCCCCGGACAGGGCACAGGAAAACTGTTTTTT
cdr3_aa: CASSPGQGTGKLFF

d_call: .
v_call: TRBV7-9
j_call: TRBJ2-2
clone_size: .
cdr3_nt: TGTGCCAGCGGCCGGGACATCAGCACCGGGGAGCTGTTTTTT
cdr3_aa: CASGRDISTGELFF

d_call: TRBD1
v_call: TRBV28
j_call: TRBJ1-4
clone_size: once
cdr3_nt: TGTGCCAGCCAAACGGGACAGGGTAATGAAAAACTGTTTTTT
cdr3_aa: CASQTGQGNEKLFF

d_call: .
v_call: TRBV19
j_call: TRBJ2-1
clone_size: .
cdr3_nt: TGTGCCAGTAGTATCCTGAACGGTCTGTTCTTC
cdr3_aa: CASSILNGLFF

d_call: .
v_call: TRBV3-1/TRBV3-2
j_call: TRBJ1-1
clone_size: .
cdr3_nt: TGTGCCAGCAGCCAGCGGCAGAAGAACACTGAAGCTTTCTTT
cdr3_aa: CASSQRQKNTEAFF

d_call: .
v_call: TRBV6-5
j_call: TRBJ1-3
clone_size: .
cdr3_nt: TGTGCCAGCCGGACCCAGGGGTCTGGAAACACCATATATTTT
cdr3_aa: CASRTQGSGNTIYF

d_call: TRBD1
v_call: TRBV9
j_call: TRBJ1-5
clone_size: .
cdr3_nt: TGTGCCAGCAGCGCGTCTTCGGGACAGCAGCCCCAGCATTTT
cdr3_aa: CASSASSGQQPQHF

d_call: .
v_call: TRBV7-9
j_call: TRBJ2-1
clone_size: .
cdr3_nt: TGTGCCAGCAGCTTAACGCAGGAGCAGTTCTTC
cdr3_aa: CASSLTQEQFF

d_call: TRBD1
v_call: TRBV6-5
j_call: TRBJ2-7
clone_size: .
cdr3_nt: TGTGCCAGCAGTTACCGTCGACAGGGTTGGGGCTCCGAGCAGTACTTC
cdr3_aa: CASSYRRQGWGSEQYF

d_call: TRBD2
v_call: TRBV11-2
j_call: TRBJ2-1
clone_size: .
cdr3_nt: TGTGCCAGCAGCCCGGGTGCGGGAGACGAGCAGTTCTTC
cdr3_aa: CASSPGAGDEQFF

d_call: .
v_call: TRBV7-9
j_call: TRBJ1-2
clone_size: .
cdr3_nt: TGTGCCAGCAGCTTAGCGGCCGCCTATGGCTACACCTTC
cdr3_aa: CASSLAAAYGYTF

d_call: .
v_call: TRBV12-3/TRBV12-4
j_call: TRBJ1-3
clone_size: .
cdr3_nt: TGTGCCAGTGCACTTGGAAACACCATATATTTT
cdr3_aa: CASALGNTIYF

d_call: TRBD1
v_call: TRBV7-2
j_call: TRBJ1-5
clone_size: few
cdr3_nt: TGTGCCAGCAGCTTGACAGGGTATAATCAGCCCCAGCATTTT
cdr3_aa: CASSLTGYNQPQHF